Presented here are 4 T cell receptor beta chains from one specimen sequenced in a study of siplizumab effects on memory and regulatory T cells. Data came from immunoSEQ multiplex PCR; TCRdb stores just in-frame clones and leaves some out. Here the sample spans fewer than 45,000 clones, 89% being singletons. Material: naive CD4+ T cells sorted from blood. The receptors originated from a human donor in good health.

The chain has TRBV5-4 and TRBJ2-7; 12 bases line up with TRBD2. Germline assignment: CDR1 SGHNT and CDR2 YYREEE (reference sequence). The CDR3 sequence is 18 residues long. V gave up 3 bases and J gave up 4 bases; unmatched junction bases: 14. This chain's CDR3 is CASSSAPSGGAQIYEQYF. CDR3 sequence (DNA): TGTGCCAGCAGCTCCGCCCCTAGCGGGGGGGCCCAGATATACGAGCAGTACTTC.

The CDR3 region is CASSFGQGQETQYF. CDR3 coding DNA: TGTGCCAGCAGCTTCGGACAGGGGCAAGAGACCCAGTACTTC. This chain connects TRBV5-6 to TRBJ2-5; TRBD1 matches at 9 bases. The ends lost 2 bases at V and 2 bases at J; junction bases unmatched: 1. The V gene's germline CDR1 is SGHDT and CDR2 YYEEEE. This CDR3 contains 14 residues.

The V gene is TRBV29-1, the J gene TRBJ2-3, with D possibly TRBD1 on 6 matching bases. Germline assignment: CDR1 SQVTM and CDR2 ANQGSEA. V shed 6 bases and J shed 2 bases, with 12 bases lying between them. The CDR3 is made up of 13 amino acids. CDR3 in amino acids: CSVPRTATDTQYF. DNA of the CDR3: TGCAGCGTACCGCGGACAGCCACAGATACGCAGTATTTT.

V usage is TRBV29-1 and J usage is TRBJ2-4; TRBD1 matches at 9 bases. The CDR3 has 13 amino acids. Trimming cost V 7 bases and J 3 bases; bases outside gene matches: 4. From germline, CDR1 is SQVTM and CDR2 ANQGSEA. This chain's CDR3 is CSGADRGKNIQYF. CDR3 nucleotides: TGCAGCGGAGCGGACAGGGGCAAAAACATTCAGTACTTC.